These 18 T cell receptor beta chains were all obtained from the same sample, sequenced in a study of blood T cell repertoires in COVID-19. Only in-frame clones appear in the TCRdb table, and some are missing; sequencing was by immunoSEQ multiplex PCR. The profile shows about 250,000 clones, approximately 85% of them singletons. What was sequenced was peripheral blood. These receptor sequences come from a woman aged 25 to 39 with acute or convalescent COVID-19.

The CDR3 DNA reads as TGTGCCAGCAGCCCGTTAGCGGGAATCAATGAGCAGTTCTTC. It codes for CASSPLAGINEQFF. The V and J genes are TRBV7-9 and TRBJ2-1; TRBD2 aligns across 8 bases. CDR3 length: 14 residues. After removal of 5 bases from V and 6 bases from J, the junction contained 6 bases not matched to a gene. The germline gives CDR1 SEHNR, CDR2 FQNEAQ (reference sequence).

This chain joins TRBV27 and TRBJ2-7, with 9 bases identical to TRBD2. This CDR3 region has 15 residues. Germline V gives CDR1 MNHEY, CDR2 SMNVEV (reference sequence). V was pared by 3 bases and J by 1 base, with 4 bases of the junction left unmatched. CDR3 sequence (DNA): TGTGCCAGCAGTTTGGGTCTAGCGGGATCCTACGAGCAGTACTTC. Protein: CASSLGLAGSYEQYF.

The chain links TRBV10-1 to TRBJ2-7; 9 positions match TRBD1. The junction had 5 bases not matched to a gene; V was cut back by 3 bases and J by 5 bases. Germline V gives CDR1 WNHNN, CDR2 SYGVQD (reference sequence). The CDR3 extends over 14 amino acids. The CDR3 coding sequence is TGCGCCAGCAGTGAAGTGGGACAGGGCGACGAGCAGTACTTC. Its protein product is CASSEVGQGDEQYF.

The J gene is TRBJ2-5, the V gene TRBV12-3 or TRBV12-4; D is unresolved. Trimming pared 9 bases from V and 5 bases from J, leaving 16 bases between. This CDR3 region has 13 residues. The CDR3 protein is CARTLPRRETQYF. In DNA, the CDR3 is TGTGCCAGGACACTTCCCCGCAGGGAGACCCAGTACTTC.

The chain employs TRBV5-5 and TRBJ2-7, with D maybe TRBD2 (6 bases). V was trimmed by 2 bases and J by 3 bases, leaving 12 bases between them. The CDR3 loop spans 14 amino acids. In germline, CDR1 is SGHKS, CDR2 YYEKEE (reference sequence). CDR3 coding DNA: TGTGCCAGCAGCTTTGCGGCGGGGAACTACGAGCAGTACTTC. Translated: CASSFAAGNYEQYF.

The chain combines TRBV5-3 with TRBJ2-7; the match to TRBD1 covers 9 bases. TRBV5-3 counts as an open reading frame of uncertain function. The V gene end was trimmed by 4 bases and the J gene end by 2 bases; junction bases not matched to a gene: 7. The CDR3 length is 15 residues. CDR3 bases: TGTGCCAGAAGCCTCTTCGGGACAGGGCCCTACGAGCAGTACTTC. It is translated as CARSLFGTGPYEQYF.

Written as DNA, the CDR3 is TGTGCCAGCAGCTCATTCGGGTCGAAGGCGGAGCCCCAGCATTTT. Translation gives CASSSFGSKAEPQHF. The chain has TRBV5-6 and TRBJ1-5, with D unclear. Per germline, CDR1 SGHDT and CDR2 YYEEEE. V dropped 3 bases and J dropped 8 bases, with 18 bases sitting between them. This CDR3 has 15 amino acids.

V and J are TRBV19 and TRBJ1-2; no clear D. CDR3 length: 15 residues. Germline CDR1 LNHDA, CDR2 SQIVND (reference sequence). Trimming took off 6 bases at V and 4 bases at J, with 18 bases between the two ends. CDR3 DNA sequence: TGTGCCAGTAGACGCCGGGAAACTGGGCGCTATGGCTACACCTTC. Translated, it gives CASRRRETGRYGYTF.

CDR3 sequence reads: CATKGGVYSNQPQHF. The CDR3 nucleotides read TGTGCCACAAAAGGGGGAGTATATAGCAATCAGCCCCAGCATTTT. The rearrangement links TRBV2 to TRBJ1-5, with D possibly TRBD1 on 6 matching bases. The V end lost 10 bases, the J end lost 0 bases, and 16 bases lay between the germline ends. The CDR3 is 15 amino acids. The germline CDR1 and CDR2 sequences are SNHLY and FYNNEI.

In DNA, the CDR3 is TGCGCCAGCAGTCAATCAAAGGGGCCCTACGAGCAGTACTTC. The encoded protein is CASSQSKGPYEQYF. This sequence joins TRBV23-1 and TRBJ2-7, with D possibly being TRBD1 (5 bases). TRBV23-1 is an ORF; its function is uncertain. V lost 0 bases and J lost 2, with 8 bases in between. The CDR3 totals 14 residues.

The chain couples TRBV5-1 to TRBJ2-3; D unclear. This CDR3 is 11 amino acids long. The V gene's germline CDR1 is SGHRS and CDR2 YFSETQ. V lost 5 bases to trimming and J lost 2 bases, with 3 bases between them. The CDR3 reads CASRATDTQYF. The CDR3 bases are TGCGCCAGCAGAGCCACAGATACGCAGTATTTT.

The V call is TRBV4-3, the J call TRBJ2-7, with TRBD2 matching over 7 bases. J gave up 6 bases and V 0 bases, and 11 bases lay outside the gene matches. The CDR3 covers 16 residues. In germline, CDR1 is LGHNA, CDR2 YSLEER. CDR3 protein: CASSQDQGGSYVEQYF. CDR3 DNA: TGCGCCAGCAGCCAAGATCAGGGCGGGAGCTATGTCGAGCAGTACTTC.

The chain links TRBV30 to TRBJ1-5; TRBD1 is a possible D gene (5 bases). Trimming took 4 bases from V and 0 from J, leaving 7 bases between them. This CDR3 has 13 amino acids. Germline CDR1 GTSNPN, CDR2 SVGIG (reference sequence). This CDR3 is CAWTQDSNQPQHF. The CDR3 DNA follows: TGTGCCTGGACACAGGATAGCAATCAGCCCCAGCATTTT.

The CDR3 reads CASSGGQGIYEQYF. The CDR3 region has the DNA TGTGCCAGCAGCGGGGGACAGGGAATCTACGAGCAGTACTTC. The V and J genes are TRBV9 and TRBJ2-7; 9 nucleotides line up with TRBD1. The CDR3 has 14 amino acids. V shed 3 bases, J shed 3 bases, and the junction held 4 bases outside the gene matches. Germline V gives CDR1 SGDLS, CDR2 YYNGEE.

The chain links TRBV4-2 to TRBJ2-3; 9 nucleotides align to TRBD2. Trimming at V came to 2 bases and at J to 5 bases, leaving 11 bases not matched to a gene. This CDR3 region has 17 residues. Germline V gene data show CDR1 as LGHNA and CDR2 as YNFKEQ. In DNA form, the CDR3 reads TGTGCCAGCAGCCAAAGTGCGGGGGCGGGAGGGGGAGATACGCAGTATTTT. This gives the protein CASSQSAGAGGGDTQYF.

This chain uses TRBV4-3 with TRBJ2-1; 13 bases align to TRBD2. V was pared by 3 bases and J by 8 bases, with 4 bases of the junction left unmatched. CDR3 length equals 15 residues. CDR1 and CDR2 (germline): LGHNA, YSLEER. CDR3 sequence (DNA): TGCGCCAGCAGCCACGGACTAGCGGGAGTATATGAGCAGTTCTTC. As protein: CASSHGLAGVYEQFF.

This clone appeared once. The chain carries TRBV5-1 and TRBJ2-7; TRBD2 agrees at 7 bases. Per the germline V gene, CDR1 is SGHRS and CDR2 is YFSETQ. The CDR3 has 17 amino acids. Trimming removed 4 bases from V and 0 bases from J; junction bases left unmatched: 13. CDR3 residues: CASSRGVLAGDSYEQYF. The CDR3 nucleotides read TGCGCCAGCAGCCGGGGGGTCCTGGCGGGGGACTCCTACGAGCAGTACTTC.

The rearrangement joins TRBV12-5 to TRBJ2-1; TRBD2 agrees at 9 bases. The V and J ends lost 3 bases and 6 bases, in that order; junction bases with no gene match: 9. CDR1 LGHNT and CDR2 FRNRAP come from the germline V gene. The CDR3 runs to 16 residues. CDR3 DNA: TGTGCTAGTGGTTTTGCGGGAGGGACTTCGGGCAATGAGCAGTTCTTC. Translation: CASGFAGGTSGNEQFF.